The 28 T cell receptor beta chains below all came from one sample that was sequenced in a study of T cell responses to AZD1222 COVID-19 vaccine. Generated by immunoSEQ multiplex PCR, the TCRdb table keeps only in-frame clones and is missing some. The sample includes roughly 120,000 clones, about 90% of them seen just once. Sequences were derived from peripheral blood, sampled on day 0 of AZD1222 vaccination. These receptor sequences come from an adult in good health.

The chain combines TRBV9 with TRBJ1-2; D is unclear. CDR3 length: 13 residues. Germline V CDR1 and CDR2: SGDLS, YYNGEE. Trimming took 0 bases from V and 7 from J, leaving 10 bases between them. The CDR3 loop is CASSVDLYAGYTF. DNA of the CDR3: TGTGCCAGCAGCGTAGATCTCTACGCTGGCTACACCTTC.

The rearrangement links TRBV19 to TRBJ1-5; D gene uncertain. Trimming stripped 3 bases from V and 7 bases from J, with 13 bases between. Germline CDR1 LNHDA, CDR2 SQIVND (reference sequence). The CDR3 has 14 amino acids. CDR3 amino acids: CASSMIVPPQPQHF. In nucleotides, the CDR3 is TGTGCCAGTAGTATGATCGTCCCACCCCAGCCCCAGCATTTT.

This clone was seen only a few times. The V call is TRBV11-2, the J call TRBJ1-1, with TRBD1 as a possible D gene (5 bases). CDR1 is SGHAT and CDR2 is FQNNGV in the germline V gene. Trimming left V 5 bases short and J 1 base short, with 11 bases between. This CDR3 region has 14 residues. CDR3 nucleotides: TGTGCCAGCAGCCACGGGCAGGGGAACACTGAAGCTTTCTTT. Amino acid sequence: CASSHGQGNTEAFF.

This clone was recorded a few times. This chain connects TRBV6-1 to TRBJ2-7, with 7 nucleotides matching TRBD1. V dropped 2 bases and J dropped 3; count of bases not matched to a gene: 13. Germline values: CDR1 MNHNS, CDR2 SASEGT. This CDR3 is 17 amino acids long. CDR3 in DNA: TGTGCCAGCAGTGAAAAGATAAGGAACAGGGGTGGCTACGAGCAGTACTTC. It specifies CASSEKIRNRGGYEQYF.

CDR3: CASSIARLRGGTDTQYF. The CDR3 region has the DNA TGTGCCAGTAGTATAGCAAGACTCCGAGGCGGCACAGATACGCAGTATTTT. The rearrangement links TRBV19 to TRBJ2-3, with D hard to call. Germline V gene sequence: CDR1 LNHDA, CDR2 SQIVND (reference sequence). Trimming removed 1 base at V and 1 base at J, with 15 bases between. The CDR3 runs to 17 residues.

The sample holds many counts of this clone. The genes are TRBV25-1 and TRBJ2-5; maybe TRBD1 (5 bases). The germline CDR1 and CDR2 sequences are MGHDK and SYGVNS. CDR3 length: 14 amino acids. V shed 2 bases and J shed 0 bases, with 7 bases lying between them. CDR3 region: CASSERGYQETQYF. CDR3 nucleotides: TGTGCCAGCAGTGAAAGGGGTTACCAAGAGACCCAGTACTTC.

The V gene is TRBV11-2, the J gene TRBJ1-2; D perhaps matches TRBD1 (6 bases). The CDR3 covers 13 residues. Trimming stripped 6 bases from V and 7 bases from J, with 15 bases between. CDR1 SGHAT and CDR2 FQNNGV come from the germline V gene. The CDR3 spells CASRLTQGRGYTF. CDR3 sequence (DNA): TGTGCCAGCAGATTAACCCAGGGGCGTGGCTACACCTTC.

CDR3 nucleotides: TGTGCCAGCAGTTTCAGAGGGGGGAGAAACAACGAGCAGTACTTC. The encoded protein is CASSFRGGRNNEQYF. The V call is TRBV27, the J call TRBJ2-7; either TRBD1 or TRBD2 may supply D (6 bases each). CDR1 and CDR2 (germline): MNHEY, SMNVEV (reference sequence). The CDR3 extends over 15 amino acids. V was pared by 3 bases and J by 5 bases, with 17 bases between.

This chain's CDR3 is CASSLTAFSGGEAFF. In DNA form, the CDR3 reads TGTGCCAGCAGCTTAACGGCCTTTTCTGGTGGTGAAGCTTTCTTT. This chain links TRBV5-4 with TRBJ1-1; D ambiguous. V was pared by 2 bases and J by 7 bases, with 18 bases between. Germline V gene lookup returns CDR1 SGHNT and CDR2 YYREEE (reference sequence). The CDR3 runs 15 residues.

The chain is built from TRBV5-1 and TRBJ2-3; unclear D gene. Deletions cut 4 bases from V and 2 bases from J, with 14 bases between. In germline, CDR1 is SGHRS, CDR2 YFSETQ. This CDR3 is built from 15 residues. CDR3 nucleotide sequence: TGCGCCAGCAGCACCGGTAGAGATTCCACAGATACGCAGTATTTT. Protein sequence: CASSTGRDSTDTQYF.

This clone was observed a few times. This rearrangement joins TRBV7-7 to TRBJ2-5; TRBD2 matches 13 bases. Germline CDR1 is SSHAT and CDR2 is FNYEAQ (reference sequence). The V segment lost 1 base and the J segment 5 bases; nucleotides outside the gene matches: 7. The CDR3 length is 17 residues. The DNA for the CDR3 is TGTGCCAGCAGCTTAGGCAGACTAGCGGGAGGCGGGGAGACCCAGTACTTC. Protein product: CASSLGRLAGGGETQYF.

The chain combines TRBV19 with TRBJ1-6; maybe TRBD1 (6 bases). Germline V CDR1 and CDR2: LNHDA, SQIVND (reference sequence). The CDR3 length is 14 residues. Trimming took off 5 bases at V and 14 bases at J, with 19 bases between the two ends. The CDR3 DNA follows: TGTGCCAGTAGTCAGGGGATTGAAGGTACTTCCCTCCACTTT. Its protein is CASSQGIEGTSLHF.

This sequence joins TRBV28 and TRBJ2-1; tentative D call: TRBD1 (6 bases). The germline V gene has CDR1 MDHEN and CDR2 SYDVKM. The CDR3 contains 15 residues. Trimming stripped 6 bases from V and 6 bases from J, with 18 bases between. In DNA, the CDR3 is TGTGCCAGCAGCCTGGGACACTTCCTCCCCAATGAGCAGTTCTTC. Protein product: CASSLGHFLPNEQFF.

The V call is TRBV5-6, the J call TRBJ1-3; D is uncertain. V dropped 7 bases and J dropped 1 base, with 6 bases sitting between them. This CDR3 comprises 12 residues. Germline CDR1 is SGHDT and CDR2 is YYEEEE. Written as DNA, the CDR3 is TGTGCCAGCGTGGGATCTGGAAACACCATATATTTT. Its translation is CASVGSGNTIYF.

This chain joins TRBV29-1 and TRBJ1-2, with D maybe TRBD1 (5 bases). The V gene lost 7 bases and the J gene lost 3 bases, with 18 bases spanning the gap. Germline loops: CDR1 SQVTM, CDR2 ANQGSEA. CDR3 size: 14 residues. CDR3 bases: TGCAGCGCCCTCCGGGACGGGATATACTATGGCTACACCTTC. Encoded protein: CSALRDGIYYGYTF.

The rearrangement uses TRBV27 and TRBJ2-1, with D possibly called TRBD1 or TRBD2 (5 bases each). The germline V and J ends were trimmed by 6 bases and 8 bases, with 11 bases remaining between them. The CDR3 contains 12 residues. Germline assignment: CDR1 MNHEY and CDR2 SMNVEV (reference sequence). The CDR3 reads CASRGVVDEQFF. CDR3 in DNA: TGTGCCAGCAGGGGGGTGGTCGATGAGCAGTTCTTC.

The chain has TRBV6-5 and TRBJ1-6; D might be TRBD1 (5 bases). The V and J ends lost 2 bases and 10 bases respectively, with 15 bases between them. Germline CDR1 reads MNHEY; CDR2 reads SVGAGI. CDR3 length: 15 residues. CDR3 DNA sequence: TGTGCCAGCAGTTACGGTGGGGGGATAGGGTCACCCCTCCACTTT. Its translation: CASSYGGGIGSPLHF.

CDR3 amino acids: CASSKDRYEQYF. The DNA of the CDR3 is TGTGCCAGCAGTAAGGACAGGTACGAGCAGTACTTC. This chain links TRBV2 with TRBJ2-7; the match to TRBD1 covers 7 bases. The V segment lost 5 bases and the J segment 4 bases; nucleotides outside the gene matches: 2. The CDR3 sequence is 12 residues long. Germline V gives CDR1 SNHLY, CDR2 FYNNEI.

This clone was observed a single time. The chain uses TRBV15 and TRBJ1-5; a possible D gene is TRBD1 (5 bases). With 0 bases removed from V and 2 bases from J, the gap between germline ends came to 14 bases. This CDR3 has 17 amino acids. The germline V gene has CDR1 LNHNV and CDR2 YYDKDF (reference sequence). CDR3 bases: TGTGCCACCAGCAGAGATAAGAGGGAAGGGGGCAATCAGCCCCAGCATTTT. Encoded protein: CATSRDKREGGNQPQHF.

The CDR3 here is CATSRGSGANVLTF. As DNA, the CDR3 is TGTGCCACCAGCAGGGGCTCTGGGGCCAACGTCCTGACTTTC. The chain uses TRBV15 and TRBJ2-6; no definite D call. Looked up from germline, CDR1 is LNHNV and CDR2 is YYDKDF (reference sequence). CDR3 length: 14 amino acids. Trimming removed 3 bases at V and 0 bases at J, with 3 bases between.

The chain is built from TRBV5-1 and TRBJ2-1; 10 bases are shared with TRBD1. From germline, CDR1 is SGHRS and CDR2 YFSETQ. The CDR3 consists of 16 residues. Trimming took 6 bases from V and 6 from J; bases not matched to a gene: 12. The CDR3 bases are TGCGCCAGCAACCCCCTCGGGGGACAGGGGTTCAATGAGCAGTTCTTC. This encodes CASNPLGGQGFNEQFF. The variable domain in full, completed from reference TRBV5-1 and TRBJ2-1, reads KAGVTQTPRYLIKTRGQQVTLSCSPISGHRSVSWYQQTPGQGLQFLFEYFSETQRNKGNFPGRFSGRQFSNSRSEMNVSTLELGDSALYLCASNPLGGQGFNEQFFGPGTRLTVL.

In this sample, this clone turned up a few times. The genes are TRBV6-2 or TRBV6-3 and TRBJ2-3, with D possibly matching TRBD1 (5 bases). The length of the CDR3 is 14 residues. Trimming cost V 2 bases and J 5 bases, with 11 bases left between them. Germline V gene data show CDR1 as MNHEY and CDR2 as SVGEGT. CDR3 residues: CASSYQDRKDTQYF. The DNA for the CDR3 is TGTGCCAGCAGTTACCAAGACAGAAAAGATACGCAGTATTTT.

The gene calls are TRBV7-8 and TRBJ2-7, with D unclear. From germline, CDR1 is SGHVS and CDR2 FQNEAQ. The V end lost 5 bases, the J end lost 2 bases, and 16 bases lay between the germline ends. The CDR3 is made up of 15 amino acids. CDR3 loop: CASSPRPGWAYEQYF. The CDR3 DNA sequence: TGTGCCAGCAGCCCGAGGCCAGGTTGGGCCTACGAGCAGTACTTC.

The CDR3 DNA is TGTGCCAGCAGCCCAATTAACAGTGACAAAAACATTCAGTACTTC. The encoded protein is CASSPINSDKNIQYF. V and J are TRBV7-2 and TRBJ2-4, with unresolved D. The CDR3 length is 15 residues. Deletions cut 5 bases from V and 3 bases from J, with 14 bases between. Looked up from germline, CDR1 is SGHTA and CDR2 is FQGNSA.

This clone was seen a handful of times. The chain combines TRBV5-1 with TRBJ1-5; the match to TRBD1 covers 7 bases. J lost 2 bases, V lost 4 bases, and 12 bases had no gene match. CDR3 size: 17 residues. CDR1 SGHRS and CDR2 YFSETQ come from the germline V gene. CDR3 protein: CASSRNPTGEGNQPQHF. The CDR3 nucleotides are TGCGCCAGCAGCAGGAACCCAACAGGGGAGGGCAATCAGCCCCAGCATTTT.

CDR3 DNA sequence: TGTGCCAGCAGCTTAGCCCCAAAGGCGTGGGGCTACACCTTC. Its protein is CASSLAPKAWGYTF. V is TRBV7-9 and J is TRBJ1-2; D is undetermined. CDR3 length equals 14 residues. Trimming took 0 bases from V and 8 from J, leaving 13 bases between them. Germline values: CDR1 SEHNR, CDR2 FQNEAQ (reference sequence).

V and J are TRBV27 and TRBJ2-7; no definite D call. Trimming removed 3 bases at V and 2 bases at J, with 8 bases between. This CDR3 is 13 amino acids long. Germline V gives CDR1 MNHEY, CDR2 SMNVEV (reference sequence). CDR3 coding DNA: TGTGCCAGCAGTTTGGGCTCAACCTACGAGCAGTACTTC. Protein sequence: CASSLGSTYEQYF.

Points on this clone: Within the sample, other DNA sequences also encode this same CDR3. This chain connects TRBV27 to TRBJ2-7; D may correspond to TRBD1 or TRBD2 (5 bases each). The germline V gene has CDR1 MNHEY and CDR2 SMNVEV (reference sequence). Trimming pared 1 base from V and 4 bases from J, leaving 14 bases between. The CDR3 contains 15 residues. The CDR3 loop reads CASSLFSGAAYEQYF. CDR3 bases: TGTGCCAGCAGTTTATTTTCCGGGGCGGCTTACGAGCAGTACTTC.